Below are 21 T cell receptor beta chains sequenced from a single sample in a study of blood T cell repertoires in COVID-19. Here immunoSEQ multiplex PCR was the method, and the copy in TCRdb shows in-frame clones only, minus some. The data hold tens of thousands of clones, with roughly 83% observed a single time. Sequenced: peripheral blood. All receptors derive from a human donor in a cohort sampled during active COVID-19.

V and J are TRBV7-3 and TRBJ2-5; perhaps TRBD2 as D (6 bases). The end of the DNA fits TRBJ2-7 better, so the J call may be wrong. The CDR3 is 15 residues long. Per germline, CDR1 SGHTA and CDR2 FQGTGA. The CDR3 DNA sequence: TGTGCCAGCAGCTTAGATGGCGGGGCGGCCTACGAGCAGTACTTC. Residues: CASSLDGGAAYEQYF.

The chain links TRBV19 to TRBJ2-2; 10 bases fit TRBD2. Germline values: CDR1 LNHDA, CDR2 SQIVND (reference sequence). V lost 5 bases, J lost 3 bases, and 9 bases stayed unmatched. The CDR3 runs 17 residues. DNA of the CDR3: TGTGCCAGTAGTTTCTTAGCGGGAGGTGGGGACACCGGGGAGCTGTTTTTT. It codes for CASSFLAGGGDTGELFF.

The J gene is TRBJ2-3, the V gene TRBV15; tentative D call: TRBD1 (6 bases). Germline values: CDR1 LNHNV, CDR2 YYDKDF (reference sequence). This CDR3 region has 15 residues. The V end lost 3 bases, the J end lost 3 bases, and 13 bases lay between the germline ends. For the CDR3, the DNA is TGTGCCACCAGCAGTGGAAACAGGGTGACAGATACGCAGTATTTT. This encodes CATSSGNRVTDTQYF. Combining the CDR3 with reference TRBV15 and TRBJ2-3 gives the whole variable domain DAMVIQNPRYQVTQFGKPVTLSCSQTLNHNVMYWYQQKSSQAPKLLFHYYDKDFNNEADTPDNFQSRRPNTSFCFLDIRSPGLGDTAMYLCATSSGNRVTDTQYFGPGTRLTVL.

The chain carries TRBV29-1 and TRBJ1-1, with TRBD1 identical over 7 bases. The CDR3 runs 15 residues. The trim removed 2 bases at V and 0 bases at J, leaving 6 bases unmatched. Germline V gene sequence: CDR1 SQVTM, CDR2 ANQGSEA. CDR3 amino acids: CSVERQGGLNTEAFF. DNA for the CDR3: TGCAGCGTTGAACGGCAGGGGGGTCTGAACACTGAAGCTTTCTTT.

This chain joins TRBV15 and TRBJ2-7; D perhaps matches TRBD1 (7 bases). Trimming took 3 bases from V and 6 from J, leaving 15 bases between them. This CDR3 is 14 amino acids long. Germline CDR1 is LNHNV and CDR2 is YYDKDF (reference sequence). The CDR3 here is CATSSGTARGEQYF. The DNA for the CDR3 is TGTGCCACCAGCAGTGGGACAGCGCGGGGCGAGCAGTACTTC.

This clone came up once. The gene calls are TRBV7-2 and TRBJ2-3, with 9 positions matching TRBD1. The CDR3 is 16 amino acids. Germline loops: CDR1 SGHTA, CDR2 FQGNSA. The junction had 7 bases not matched to a gene; V was cut back by 2 bases and J by 4 bases. As DNA, the CDR3 is TGTGCCAGCAGCTTAAGGGACAGGGCTACTTCAGATACGCAGTATTTT. Translation gives CASSLRDRATSDTQYF.

The chain employs TRBV30 and TRBJ1-4; maybe TRBD1 (6 bases). The CDR3 spans 18 residues. The V end was cut by 2 bases, the J end by 8 bases, with 27 bases between. Germline lookup yields CDR1 GTSNPN and CDR2 SVGIG (reference sequence). The CDR3 sequence is CAWSRNRDTISRGEKLFF. CDR3 DNA: TGTGCCTGGAGTAGAAACCGGGACACCATATCGAGGGGCGAAAAACTGTTTTTT.

This clone was seen a single time. For the CDR3, the DNA is TGTGCCAGCAGCCAAATAATAGGGACAGACTCTGGAAACACCATATATTTT. Amino acid sequence: CASSQIIGTDSGNTIYF. The gene calls are TRBV5-4 and TRBJ1-3, with 7 bases identical to TRBD1. Looked up from germline, CDR1 is SGHNT and CDR2 is YYREEE (reference sequence). CDR3 length equals 17 residues. With 4 bases clipped from V and 0 bases from J, the junction kept 10 bases outside the gene matches.

This chain connects TRBV7-8 to TRBJ2-2; weak D call: TRBD2 (6 bases). The germline V gene has CDR1 SGHVS and CDR2 FQNEAQ. The CDR3 sequence is 15 residues long. V lost 3 bases and J lost 6, with 14 bases in between. The chain's CDR3 is CASSFQERRAGELFF. The CDR3, as DNA: TGTGCCAGCAGCTTCCAAGAGCGGAGGGCCGGGGAGCTGTTTTTT.

The genes are TRBV9 and TRBJ2-3, with 10 bases identical to TRBD2. V gave up 3 bases and J gave up 2 bases; unmatched junction bases: 6. Germline V gene data show CDR1 as SGDLS and CDR2 as YYNGEE. The CDR3 runs to 16 residues. DNA of the CDR3: TGTGCCAGCAGCGCAAGCGGGGGGGTCATCACAGATACGCAGTATTTT. It is translated as CASSASGGVITDTQYF.

This chain joins TRBV10-3 and TRBJ1-4, with a tentative D call TRBD1 (6 bases). CDR3 length equals 13 residues. Germline-derived CDR1 and CDR2 are ENHRY and SYGVKD. V shed 6 bases and J shed 5 bases, with 10 bases lying between them. Here the CDR3 reads CAIRQGGNEKLFF. CDR3 bases: TGTGCCATCAGACAGGGCGGGAATGAAAAACTGTTTTTT.

The table lists this clone with a few counts. This sequence joins TRBV6-2 or TRBV6-3 and TRBJ2-4; TRBD2 aligns across 9 bases. In germline, CDR1 is MNHEY, CDR2 SVGEGT. J was trimmed by 0 bases and V by 3 bases; bases with no gene match: 9. The CDR3 loop spans 18 amino acids. The CDR3 loop is CASSYLASGALAKNIQYF. CDR3 coding DNA: TGTGCCAGCAGTTATCTGGCTAGCGGGGCGTTAGCCAAAAACATTCAGTACTTC.

The rearrangement uses TRBV7-8 and TRBJ2-7; 9 nucleotides agree with TRBD1. Trimming at V came to 1 base and at J to 5 bases, leaving 9 bases not matched to a gene. This CDR3 is 16 amino acids long. In germline, CDR1 is SGHVS, CDR2 FQNEAQ. CDR3: CASSLVGGQGFHEQYF. CDR3 nucleotide sequence: TGTGCCAGCAGCTTAGTTGGGGGACAGGGTTTTCACGAGCAGTACTTC.

The V gene is TRBV13, the J gene TRBJ1-1, with unresolved D. Trimming left V 1 base short and J 1 base short, with 7 bases between. The CDR3 length is 14 residues. From germline, CDR1 is PRHDT and CDR2 FYEKMQ (reference sequence). CDR3 residues: CASSLARGNTEAFF. CDR3 sequence (DNA): TGTGCCAGCAGCTTAGCCCGGGGGAACACTGAAGCTTTCTTT. The whole variable domain, filled in from reference TRBV13 and TRBJ1-1, reads AAGVIQSPRHLIKEKRETATLKCYPIPRHDTVYWYQQGPGQDPQFLISFYEKMQSDKGSIPDRFSAQQFSDYHSELNMSSLELGDSALYFCASSLARGNTEAFFGQGTRLTVV.

The chain joins TRBV27 to TRBJ2-7, with D possibly matching TRBD1 (6 bases). The CDR3 totals 17 residues. The V gene's germline CDR1 is MNHEY and CDR2 SMNVEV (reference sequence). Trimming cost V 2 bases and J 2 bases, with 19 bases left between them. The CDR3 here is CASSLKSGGSFPYEQYF. In DNA, the CDR3 is TGTGCCAGCAGTTTAAAAAGTGGGGGCTCGTTTCCCTACGAGCAGTACTTC.

The rearrangement links TRBV12-5 to TRBJ1-4; 10 nucleotides line up with TRBD1. This CDR3 is built from 14 residues. V lost 6 bases to trimming and J lost 6 bases; unmatched junction nucleotides: 4. The V gene's germline CDR1 is LGHNT and CDR2 FRNRAP. The CDR3 region is CASGRQGAYEKLFF. CDR3 sequence (DNA): TGTGCTAGTGGCCGACAGGGGGCTTATGAAAAACTGTTTTTT.

A few counts support this clone. The chain employs TRBV19 and TRBJ1-1; no clear D gene. The CDR3 runs 13 residues. With 2 bases removed from V and 2 bases from J, the gap between germline ends came to 6 bases. Germline V gene lookup returns CDR1 LNHDA and CDR2 SQIVND (reference sequence). CDR3 region: CASSINSNTEAFF. The CDR3 region has the DNA TGTGCCAGTAGTATAAACAGTAACACTGAAGCTTTCTTT.

The chain uses TRBV12-5 and TRBJ2-5; possible D gene TRBD1, 6 bases. Germline assignment: CDR1 LGHNT and CDR2 FRNRAP. V was clipped by 4 bases and J by 0 bases, with 12 bases between them. The CDR3 sequence is 15 residues long. CDR3 DNA sequence: TGTGCTAGTGGTTCCGGGGACATACACCAAGAGACCCAGTACTTC. It translates to CASGSGDIHQETQYF.

This clone has just one count. The J gene is TRBJ2-3, the V gene TRBV7-9, with D unclear. The CDR3 totals 13 residues. Trimming pared 1 base from V and 10 bases from J, leaving 12 bases between. Germline CDR1 reads SEHNR; CDR2 reads FQNEAQ (reference sequence). Written as DNA, the CDR3 is TGTGCCAGCAGCTTAGAATACCGGTCCCCGCAGTATTTT. Translated, it gives CASSLEYRSPQYF.

This clone appeared once. The chain recombines TRBV3-1 (or the pseudogene TRBV3-2) with TRBJ2-1; D may be TRBD2 (5 bases). Trimming left V 4 bases short and J 6 bases short, with 13 bases between. Germline V gene data show CDR1 as LGHDT and CDR2 as YNNKEL (reference sequence). The CDR3 sequence is 14 residues long. CDR3 coding DNA: TGTGCCAGCAGCCCCTTTGAGGGTTCCAATGAGCAGTTCTTC. Residues: CASSPFEGSNEQFF.

J is TRBJ1-1 and V is TRBV30, with 7 bases fitting TRBD1. The length of the CDR3 is 11 residues. Trimming at V came to 5 bases and at J to 4 bases, leaving 1 base not matched to a gene. Germline CDR1 and CDR2: GTSNPN and SVGIG (reference sequence). CDR3 amino acids: CAWDRVTEAFF. The CDR3 DNA reads as TGTGCCTGGGACAGGGTCACTGAAGCTTTCTTT.